This TCR beta chain originates from a study of T cell changes during pregnancy in multiple sclerosis. The length of the CDR3 is 14 residues. V lost 5 bases and J lost 1, with 11 bases in between. CDR1 MNHNS and CDR2 SASEGT come from the germline V gene. Measured with immunoSEQ multiplex PCR; TCRdb has only the in-frame clones, and not every one. The sample carries tens of thousands of clones, more than 70% recorded once. This material consisted of CD4+ T cells from peripheral blood mononuclear cells, taken in the first trimester of pregnancy. The clonotype was recovered from a female donor with multiple sclerosis, enrolled in a pregnancy study. The chain combines TRBV6-1 with TRBJ2-5; the D gene is possibly TRBD1 (6 bases). In DNA, the CDR3 is TGTGCCAGCAGTCGGACAGCCGTCCAAGAGACCCAGTACTTC. It is translated as CASSRTAVQETQYF.